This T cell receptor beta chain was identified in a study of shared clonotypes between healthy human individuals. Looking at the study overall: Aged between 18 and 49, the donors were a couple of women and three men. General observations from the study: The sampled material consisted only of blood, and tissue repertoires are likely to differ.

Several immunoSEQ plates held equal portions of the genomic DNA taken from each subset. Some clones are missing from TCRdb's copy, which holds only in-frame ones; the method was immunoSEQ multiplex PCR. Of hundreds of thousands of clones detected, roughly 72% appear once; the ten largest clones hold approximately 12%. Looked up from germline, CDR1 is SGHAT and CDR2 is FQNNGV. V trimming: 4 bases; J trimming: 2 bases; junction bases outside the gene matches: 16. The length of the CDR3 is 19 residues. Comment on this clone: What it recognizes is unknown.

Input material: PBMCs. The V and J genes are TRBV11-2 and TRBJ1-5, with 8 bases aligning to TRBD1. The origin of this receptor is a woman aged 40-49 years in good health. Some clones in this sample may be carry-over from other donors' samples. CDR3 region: CASSSISGQEIVGNQPQHF. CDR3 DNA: TGTGCCAGCAGCTCTATTTCGGGACAGGAGATAGTGGGCAATCAGCCCCAGCATTTT.